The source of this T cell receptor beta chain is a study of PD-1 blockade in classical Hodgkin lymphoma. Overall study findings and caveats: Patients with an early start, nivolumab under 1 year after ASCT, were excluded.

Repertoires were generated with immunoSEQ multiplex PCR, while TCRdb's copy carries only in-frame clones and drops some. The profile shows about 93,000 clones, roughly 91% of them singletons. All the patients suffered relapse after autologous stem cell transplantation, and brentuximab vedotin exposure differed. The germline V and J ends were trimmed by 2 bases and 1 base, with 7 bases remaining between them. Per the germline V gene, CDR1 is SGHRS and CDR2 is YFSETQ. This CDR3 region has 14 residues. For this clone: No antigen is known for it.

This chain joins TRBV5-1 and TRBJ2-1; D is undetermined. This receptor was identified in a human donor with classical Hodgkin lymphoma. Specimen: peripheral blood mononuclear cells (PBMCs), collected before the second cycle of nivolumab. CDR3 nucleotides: TGCGCCAGCAGCTTCTGGCAGTCCTACAATGAGCAGTTCTTC. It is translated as CASSFWQSYNEQFF.